The 27 T cell receptor beta chains reported below all come from one sample, sequenced in a study of CD8+ T cells in alopecia areata. Investigators isolated RNA and reverse transcribed it into cDNA to act as the sequencing template. Clones were read by immunoSEQ multiplex PCR, and TCRdb kept only the in-frame ones, dropping some. The sample includes roughly 200,000 clones, approximately 60% seen only once; the top ten take about 3.5%. Documented treatment: oral pan-JAK inhibitor, 5-10 mg twice daily. The sequencing used CD4+ T cells sorted from blood, collected at week 4, from a patient treated with tofacitinib. The receptor set was obtained from a human donor with alopecia areata.

The chain employs TRBV5-1 and TRBJ2-5, with D perhaps matching TRBD2 (5 bases). Looked up from germline, CDR1 is SGHRS and CDR2 is YFSETQ. The CDR3 contains 13 residues. Deletions cut 1 base from V and 5 bases from J, with 9 bases between. For the CDR3, the DNA is TGCGCCAGCAGCTTGTTCCTAGCCGAGACCCAGTACTTC. This gives the protein CASSLFLAETQYF.

The chain joins TRBV15 to TRBJ1-5; no firm D call. V lost 0 bases, J lost 9 bases, and 6 bases lay in between. The CDR3 covers 12 residues. Looked up from germline, CDR1 is LNHNV and CDR2 is YYDKDF (reference sequence). DNA for the CDR3: TGTGCCACCAGCAGAGAAGGAGGGCCCCAGCATTTT. Amino acid sequence: CATSREGGPQHF.

This clone turned up a few times. The chain links TRBV6-4 to TRBJ1-1, with D hard to call. The germline V gene encodes CDR1 MRHNA and CDR2 SNTAGT. The CDR3 loop spans 13 amino acids. With 2 bases removed from V and 1 base from J, the gap between germline ends came to 5 bases. CDR3 residues: CASSDQKNTEAFF. CDR3 nucleotides: TGTGCCAGCAGTGACCAGAAGAACACTGAAGCTTTCTTT.

The rearrangement joins TRBV4-1 to TRBJ1-6; D uncertain. Germline loops: CDR1 MGHRA, CDR2 YSYEKL. CDR3 length equals 16 residues. Between the trimmed V and J ends, which lost 6 bases and 7 bases, there was a span of 19 bases. The DNA for the CDR3 is TGCGCCAGCAGTCTTAGTCGGACTGCGGCAAATTCACCCCTCCACTTT. This encodes CASSLSRTAANSPLHF.

This chain joins TRBV29-1 and TRBJ2-3, with unresolved D. V lost 8 bases and J lost 8, with 11 bases in between. CDR3 length: 10 residues. Germline V gene data show CDR1 as SQVTM and CDR2 as ANQGSEA. CDR3 loop: CSLLSGTQYF. For the CDR3, the DNA is TGCAGCCTCCTCTCGGGTACGCAGTATTTT.

This sequence joins TRBV2 and TRBJ2-2, with D uncertain. The V end was cut by 0 bases, the J end by 0 bases, with 8 bases between. The germline gives CDR1 SNHLY, CDR2 FYNNEI. This CDR3 is built from 16 residues. The CDR3 nucleotides are TGTGCCAGCAGTGAAGCTAGGCTTGCGAACACCGGGGAGCTGTTTTTT. Its translation is CASSEARLANTGELFF.

This chain uses TRBV9 with TRBJ1-2; no reliable D call. Germline assignment: CDR1 SGDLS and CDR2 YYNGEE. V lost 5 bases, J lost 8 bases, and 16 bases lay in between. The CDR3 sequence is 13 residues long. This CDR3 is CASRRSEREGYTF. CDR3 DNA sequence: TGTGCCAGCAGGCGCTCTGAGAGGGAAGGCTACACCTTC.

V is TRBV29-1 and J is TRBJ2-6; no firm D call. The CDR3 covers 14 residues. CDR1 SQVTM and CDR2 ANQGSEA come from the germline V gene. V lost 4 bases and J lost 0, with 7 bases in between. This CDR3 reads CSVVWDSGANVLTF. For the CDR3, the DNA is TGCAGCGTTGTCTGGGACTCTGGGGCCAACGTCCTGACTTTC.

The CDR3 bases are TGCGCCAGCAGCCAATCTTTCGGGAGGGAGACCCAGTACTTC. This encodes CASSQSFGRETQYF. The genes are TRBV4-3 and TRBJ2-5, with 7 nucleotides matching TRBD2. The CDR3 has 14 residues. The V gene's germline CDR1 is LGHNA and CDR2 YSLEER. J lost 5 bases, V lost 2 bases, and 5 bases had no gene match.

This clone occurred a few times. V is TRBV29-1 and J is TRBJ2-3; 12 bases align to TRBD2. J was trimmed by 1 base and V by 7 bases; bases with no gene match: 6. This CDR3 comprises 15 residues. Per germline, CDR1 SQVTM and CDR2 ANQGSEA. Here the CDR3 DNA reads TGCAGCGCCCCTCTAGCGGGGGGGGGCACAGATACGCAGTATTTT. Amino acid sequence: CSAPLAGGGTDTQYF.

The CDR3 region is CASSPGQFSYEQYF. The CDR3 region has the DNA TGTGCCAGCAGCCCGGGACAGTTCTCCTACGAGCAGTACTTC. This chain links TRBV11-2 with TRBJ2-7, with TRBD1 matching 7 bases. CDR1 SGHAT and CDR2 FQNNGV come from the germline V gene. Trimming removed 5 bases from V and 0 bases from J; junction bases left unmatched: 4. The CDR3 extends over 14 amino acids.

The chain couples TRBV4-2 to TRBJ1-4; TRBD1 aligns across 9 bases. CDR3 size: 14 residues. With V trimmed by 0 bases and J by 14 bases, 7 bases remained unmatched. CDR1 LGHNA and CDR2 YNFKEQ come from the germline V gene. The chain's CDR3 is CASSQERGQGPLFF. The CDR3 bases are TGTGCCAGCAGCCAAGAGAGGGGACAGGGACCTCTGTTTTTT.

V and J are TRBV28 and TRBJ2-7, with D perhaps matching TRBD1 (6 bases). The length of the CDR3 is 13 residues. Looked up from germline, CDR1 is MDHEN and CDR2 is SYDVKM. Trimming removed 3 bases from V and 6 bases from J, with 12 bases in between. The CDR3 loop reads CASSFPGAAEQYF. CDR3 DNA: TGTGCCAGCAGTTTTCCAGGGGCAGCCGAGCAGTACTTC. The full variable domain, in which reference TRBV28 and TRBJ2-7 provide the parts outside the CDR3, is DVKVTQSSRYLVKRTGEKVFLECVQDMDHENMFWYRQDPGLGLRLIYFSYDVKMKEKGDIPEGYSVSREKKERFSLILESASTNQTSMYLCASSFPGAAEQYFGPGTRLTVT.

The gene calls are TRBV30 and TRBJ2-1, with D possibly TRBD2 on 5 matching bases. CDR3 size: 11 residues. V was shortened by 6 bases and J by 4 bases, with 7 bases between the two germline ends. CDR1 and CDR2 (germline): GTSNPN, SVGIG (reference sequence). The CDR3 DNA sequence: TGTGCCTGCGGAGGATACAATGAGCAGTTCTTC. It encodes CACGGYNEQFF.

The chain couples TRBV27 to TRBJ1-2, with TRBD1 as a possible D gene (6 bases). The CDR3 runs to 16 residues. V gave up 5 bases and J gave up 4 bases, with 20 bases separating them. Germline-derived CDR1 and CDR2 are MNHEY and SMNVEV (reference sequence). CDR3 sequence reads: CASSPIFGGPLYGYTF. The CDR3 bases are TGTGCCAGCAGTCCCATCTTCGGGGGCCCCCTCTATGGCTACACCTTC.

This clone was detected only a few times. The chain employs TRBV7-9 and TRBJ2-7; D gene ambiguous. The V gene lost 1 base and the J gene lost 5 bases, with 3 bases spanning the gap. The CDR3 has 11 amino acids. Germline V gene data show CDR1 as SEHNR and CDR2 as FQNEAQ (reference sequence). The CDR3 bases are TGTGCCAGCAGCTTAGGTGACGAGCAGTACTTC. Translating gives CASSLGDEQYF.

The gene calls are TRBV5-1 and TRBJ1-2; 10 nucleotides line up with TRBD1. The CDR3 covers 15 residues. J gave up 5 bases and V 4 bases, and 8 bases lay outside the gene matches. CDR1 and CDR2 (germline): SGHRS, YFSETQ. The CDR3 DNA reads TGCGCCAGCAGCCTGGGACAGGGGATAGAATATGGCTACACCTTC. Its translation is CASSLGQGIEYGYTF. The full variable domain, completed using reference TRBV5-1 and TRBJ1-2, is KAGVTQTPRYLIKTRGQQVTLSCSPISGHRSVSWYQQTPGQGLQFLFEYFSETQRNKGNFPGRFSGRQFSNSRSEMNVSTLELGDSALYLCASSLGQGIEYGYTFGSGTRLTVV.

The chain is built from TRBV28 and TRBJ2-7; the match to TRBD1 covers 11 bases. The germline V gene has CDR1 MDHEN and CDR2 SYDVKM. There are 15 residues in the CDR3. V was clipped by 5 bases and J by 9 bases; unmatched bases: 12. The CDR3 DNA follows: TGTGCCAGCAGTCCTCCCGGGACAGGGGGAGTTGGGCAGTACTTC. Translating gives CASSPPGTGGVGQYF.

This clone has just a few counts. The chain employs TRBV29-1 and TRBJ2-7, with 9 bases that match TRBD1. The CDR3 is 15 amino acids. The germline V gene encodes CDR1 SQVTM and CDR2 ANQGSEA. The V and J ends lost 3 bases and 3 bases, in that order; junction bases with no gene match: 9. The CDR3 DNA reads TGCAGCGTTGAGTTACAGGGGGCAAGGGGCTACGAGCAGTACTTC. Residues: CSVELQGARGYEQYF.

This chain connects TRBV7-2 to TRBJ1-5; D is undetermined. CDR1 and CDR2 from the germline V gene are SGHTA and FQGNSA. The CDR3 runs to 14 residues. The V end was cut by 3 bases, the J end by 0 bases, with 6 bases between. The CDR3 reads CASSLLYSNQPQHF. The CDR3 DNA follows: TGTGCCAGCAGCTTGCTGTATAGCAATCAGCCCCAGCATTTT.

The chain couples TRBV2 to TRBJ2-7, with 7 bases lining up with TRBD1. After removal of 8 bases from V and 5 bases from J, the junction contained 15 bases not matched to a gene. Germline CDR1 reads SNHLY; CDR2 reads FYNNEI. This CDR3 comprises 15 residues. DNA of the CDR3: TGTGCCAGCGGCAGGACAGGCTGGTCCGAAGACGAGCAGTACTTC. Translating gives CASGRTGWSEDEQYF.

This clone was detected a few times. The chain couples TRBV7-9 to TRBJ2-7, with TRBD2 as a possible D gene (5 bases). V lost 2 bases and J 6 bases, leaving 17 bases between the germline ends. The CDR3 runs 15 residues. The germline CDR1 and CDR2 sequences are SEHNR and FQNEAQ (reference sequence). The chain's CDR3 is CASSLSGGRPGEQYF. The CDR3 bases are TGTGCCAGCAGCTTATCCGGAGGCCGACCGGGCGAGCAGTACTTC.

Remarks on this clone: A junction end diverges from the germline sequence, so it may reflect a read error. The J gene is TRBJ1-1, the V gene TRBV9; possible D gene TRBD1, 5 bases. This CDR3 is built from 14 residues. CDR1 is SGDLS and CDR2 is YYNGEE in the germline V gene. CDR3 loop: CASSRDSRNTEAFF. As DNA, the CDR3 is TGCGCCAGCAGCCGGGACTCTAGGAACACTGAAGCTTTCTTT.

The chain uses TRBV7-2 and TRBJ2-7; D is uncertain. V lost 6 bases and J 3 bases, leaving 6 bases between the germline ends. The CDR3 is 11 amino acids. Per the germline V gene, CDR1 is SGHTA and CDR2 is FQGNSA. CDR3: CASRRNYEQYF. For the CDR3, the DNA is TGTGCCAGCAGACGAAACTACGAGCAGTACTTC. Looking up the rest from reference TRBV7-2 and TRBJ2-7 gives the full variable domain: GAGVSQSPSNKVTEKGKDVELRCDPISGHTALYWYRQSLGQGLEFLIYFQGNSAPDKSGLPSDRFSAERTGGSVSTLTIQRTQQEDSAVYLCASRRNYEQYFGPGTRLTVT.

The V and J genes are TRBV11-3 and TRBJ2-4; D gene ambiguous. The CDR3 length is 12 residues. Deletions cut 5 bases from V and 6 bases from J, with 8 bases between. Germline CDR1 and CDR2: SGHNT and YENEEA. CDR3 protein: CASSPDGNIQYF. As DNA, the CDR3 is TGTGCCAGCAGCCCGGACGGAAACATTCAGTACTTC.

The chain uses TRBV5-1 and TRBJ2-2; the match to TRBD1 covers 7 bases. V gave up 4 bases and J gave up 3 bases; unmatched junction bases: 6. The germline CDR1 and CDR2 sequences are SGHRS and YFSETQ. This CDR3 has 15 residues. Here the CDR3 DNA reads TGCGCCAGCAGCCCCGAGGGGGCGTACACCGGGGAGCTGTTTTTT. Translation: CASSPEGAYTGELFF. Supplemented by reference TRBV5-1 and TRBJ2-2, the full variable domain reads KAGVTQTPRYLIKTRGQQVTLSCSPISGHRSVSWYQQTPGQGLQFLFEYFSETQRNKGNFPGRFSGRQFSNSRSEMNVSTLELGDSALYLCASSPEGAYTGELFFGEGSRLTVL.

This rearrangement joins TRBV5-6 to TRBJ1-5; perhaps TRBD1 as D (5 bases). The CDR3 covers 15 residues. CDR1 SGHDT and CDR2 YYEEEE come from the germline V gene. V lost 0 bases and J 7 bases, leaving 14 bases between the germline ends. In nucleotides, the CDR3 is TGTGCCAGCAGCTTGGTACGCCAGGGTGGACAGCCCCAGCATTTT. It yields the protein CASSLVRQGGQPQHF.